The 23 T cell receptor beta chains reported below all come from one sample, sequenced in a study of T cell changes during pregnancy in multiple sclerosis. Clones were sequenced by immunoSEQ multiplex PCR, and TCRdb holds only the in-frame ones, with some missing. The sample lists tens of thousands of clones; 91% were seen once. The sample here was CD4+ T cells from peripheral blood mononuclear cells, taken in the third trimester of pregnancy. The receptors here all came from a female donor in good health, enrolled as a control in a pregnancy study.

This clone was recorded only once. V gene TRBV11-1 combines with J gene TRBJ1-6, with unresolved D. Germline V lookup: CDR1 SGHAT, CDR2 FQDESV (reference sequence). The CDR3 sequence is 14 residues long. With 2 bases removed from V and 10 bases from J, the gap between germline ends came to 12 bases. DNA for the CDR3: TGTGCCAGCAGCTTAAGGAGGGAGAGGTCACCCCTCCACTTT. The encoded protein is CASSLRRERSPLHF.

The rearrangement links TRBV2 to TRBJ1-1, with a tentative D call TRBD1 (5 bases). Trimming pared 4 bases from V and 5 bases from J, leaving 14 bases between. CDR1 SNHLY and CDR2 FYNNEI come from the germline V gene. The CDR3 covers 14 residues. The CDR3 loop is CASSVGGELTEAFF. CDR3 in DNA: TGTGCCAGCAGTGTTGGGGGGGAGTTAACTGAAGCTTTCTTT.

This clone has a single count. For the CDR3, the DNA is TGCGCCAGCAGCCAAGATCTGGCGGGGCAGGGAGATACGCAGTATTTT. Translating gives CASSQDLAGQGDTQYF. The chain carries TRBV4-3 and TRBJ2-3, with D maybe TRBD2 (6 bases). Germline assignment: CDR1 LGHNA and CDR2 YSLEER. The length of the CDR3 is 16 residues. Trimming shortened V by 0 bases and J by 5 bases, and 15 bases separated the two germline ends.

This rearrangement joins TRBV15 to TRBJ1-2; 7 positions match TRBD1. Germline V gene lookup returns CDR1 LNHNV and CDR2 YYDKDF (reference sequence). Germline trimming cut 0 bases from V and 8 bases from J; bases unmatched to any gene: 12. This CDR3 has 16 residues. The CDR3 DNA sequence: TGTGCCACCAGCAGAGATTTGGGCCAGGGGGTCGAGGGCTACACCTTC. Protein sequence: CATSRDLGQGVEGYTF.

The chain has TRBV6-5 and TRBJ1-4; possibly TRBD1 for D (5 bases). This CDR3 spans 13 amino acids. The germline CDR1 and CDR2 sequences are MNHEY and SVGAGI. The V end was cut by 5 bases, the J end by 8 bases, with 12 bases between. CDR3 in amino acids: CASSGVQGEKLFF. CDR3 in DNA: TGTGCCAGCAGTGGGGTCCAGGGAGAAAAACTGTTTTTT.

The chain combines TRBV11-3 with TRBJ1-2; D is perhaps TRBD1 (6 bases). This CDR3 spans 12 amino acids. Trimming removed 3 bases at V and 8 bases at J, with 10 bases between. Germline V gene lookup returns CDR1 SGHNT and CDR2 YENEEA. Written as DNA, the CDR3 is TGTGCCAGCAGCTTGTCAGGGGACGGCTACACCTTC. Translating gives CASSLSGDGYTF.

The rearrangement joins TRBV6-1 to TRBJ1-2, with 7 positions matching TRBD1. CDR3 length: 14 residues. V trimming: 1 base; J trimming: 7 bases; junction bases outside the gene matches: 6. CDR1 is MNHNS, CDR2 SASEGT, per germline. CDR3 protein: CASSEVTGRTGYTF. In DNA, the CDR3 is TGTGCCAGCAGTGAAGTGACAGGGAGAACTGGCTACACCTTC.

This rearrangement joins TRBV27 to TRBJ2-7; TRBD1 matches 8 bases. The length of the CDR3 is 17 residues. Germline values: CDR1 MNHEY, CDR2 SMNVEV (reference sequence). The V gene end was trimmed by 10 bases and the J gene end by 2 bases; junction bases not matched to a gene: 19. The CDR3 DNA reads as TGTGCCACCATGAACCTTGTCCGGGACAGGCCTACCTACGAGCAGTACTTC. Its translation: CATMNLVRDRPTYEQYF.

In the case of this clone: An end of the junction does not agree with germline; a read error may underlie this. The rearrangement uses TRBV2 and TRBJ1-2; 9 bases align to TRBD1. The CDR3 loop spans 12 amino acids. Looked up from germline, CDR1 is SNHLY and CDR2 is FYNNEI. The CDR3 loop is CASSDPGQGRRF. CDR3 in DNA: TGTGCCAGCAGTGATCCCGGACAGGGGAGAAGATTC.

The chain carries TRBV19 and TRBJ2-2; 12 nucleotides agree with TRBD2. The V segment lost 3 bases and the J segment 1 base; nucleotides outside the gene matches: 3. Germline V gene data show CDR1 as LNHDA and CDR2 as SQIVND (reference sequence). The CDR3 has 17 residues. CDR3 sequence reads: CASSMGGLAGNTGELFF. The CDR3 DNA is TGTGCCAGTAGTATGGGGGGACTAGCGGGGAACACCGGGGAGCTGTTTTTT.

This clone was detected once. V usage is TRBV7-2 and J usage is TRBJ2-3; 10 nucleotides agree with TRBD2. CDR1 is SGHTA, CDR2 FQGNSA, per germline. With V trimmed by 7 bases and J by 5 bases, 9 bases remained unmatched. The CDR3 spans 15 residues. The chain's CDR3 is CASTYQRGGGDTQYF. DNA of the CDR3: TGTGCCAGCACCTACCAGCGGGGGGGCGGAGATACGCAGTATTTT. Full variable domain (rest looked up from reference TRBV7-2 and TRBJ2-3): GAGVSQSPSNKVTEKGKDVELRCDPISGHTALYWYRQSLGQGLEFLIYFQGNSAPDKSGLPSDRFSAERTGGSVSTLTIQRTQQEDSAVYLCASTYQRGGGDTQYFGPGTRLTVL.

This clone turned up a few times. This rearrangement joins TRBV7-9 to TRBJ1-4; 9 nucleotides align to TRBD1. This CDR3 is built from 17 residues. With V trimmed by 5 bases and J by 6 bases, 13 bases remained unmatched. Germline loops: CDR1 SEHNR, CDR2 FQNEAQ (reference sequence). CDR3 loop: CASSPRPGTGFHEKLFF. The DNA for the CDR3 is TGTGCCAGCAGCCCCCGTCCCGGGACAGGGTTTCATGAAAAACTGTTTTTT.

This chain joins TRBV7-3 and TRBJ2-2, with TRBD1 matching 9 bases. The CDR3 spans 15 residues. Trimming removed 5 bases from V and 4 bases from J; junction bases left unmatched: 5. CDR1 and CDR2 from the germline V gene are SGHTA and FQGTGA. The CDR3 reads CASSPQTGGTGELFF. CDR3 bases: TGTGCCAGCAGCCCACAGACAGGGGGCACCGGGGAGCTGTTTTTT. The full variable domain, its missing parts supplied by reference TRBV7-3 and TRBJ2-2, is GAGVSQTPSNKVTEKGKYVELRCDPISGHTALYWYRQSLGQGPEFLIYFQGTGAADDSGLPNDRFFAVRPEGSVSTLKIQRTERGDSAVYLCASSPQTGGTGELFFGEGSRLTVL.

The gene calls are TRBV27 and TRBJ1-1; TRBD1 might be the D (5 bases). Per the germline V gene, CDR1 is MNHEY and CDR2 is SMNVEV (reference sequence). V was cut by 5 bases and J by 2 bases, with 18 bases left in between. The CDR3 is made up of 16 amino acids. The CDR3 loop is CASSPLWAGPNTEAFF. The CDR3 bases are TGTGCCAGCAGTCCCCTTTGGGCAGGGCCTAACACTGAAGCTTTCTTT.

The V call is TRBV11-3, the J call TRBJ2-5; D is unclear. V shed 1 base and J shed 5 bases, with 5 bases lying between them. CDR1 and CDR2 from the germline V gene are SGHNT and YENEEA. CDR3 length: 12 amino acids. The CDR3 nucleotides are TGTGCCAGCAGCTTAGCTTCCGAGACCCAGTACTTC. This codes for CASSLASETQYF.

The chain couples TRBV19 to TRBJ1-2; D might be TRBD1 (5 bases). Trimming took 2 bases from V and 1 from J, leaving 8 bases between them. CDR1 is LNHDA, CDR2 SQIVND, per germline (reference sequence). The CDR3 consists of 14 residues. The CDR3 is CASSIRGGNYGYTF. The DNA of the CDR3 is TGTGCCAGTAGTATAAGGGGCGGTAACTATGGCTACACCTTC.

CDR3 residues: CASSLRPEYGFLRNTIYF. CDR3 in DNA: TGTGCCAGCAGCTTGCGACCAGAGTACGGGTTCTTGCGAAACACCATATATTTT. J is TRBJ1-3 and V is TRBV5-6; no definite D call. V was cut by 1 base and J by 5 bases, with 22 bases left in between. Germline V gene sequence: CDR1 SGHDT, CDR2 YYEEEE. This CDR3 is 18 amino acids long.

This chain connects TRBV6-5 to TRBJ1-5; the D gene is possibly TRBD1 (6 bases). Germline V gene lookup returns CDR1 MNHEY and CDR2 SVGAGI. The length of the CDR3 is 13 residues. Trimming pared 6 bases from V and 7 bases from J, leaving 13 bases between. The CDR3: CASSRDMGQPQHF. Written as DNA, the CDR3 is TGTGCCAGCAGCAGGGACATGGGGCAGCCCCAGCATTTT.

The V call is TRBV7-6, the J call TRBJ1-1, with D uncertain. The CDR3 has 13 residues. V was trimmed by 5 bases and J by 4 bases, leaving 11 bases between them. Per germline, CDR1 SGHVS and CDR2 FNYEAQ. This CDR3 reads CASSRRVSTEAFF. The CDR3 region has the DNA TGTGCCAGCAGCCGGAGGGTTTCCACTGAAGCTTTCTTT.

This clone was counted once. This rearrangement joins TRBV30 to TRBJ2-7; D is perhaps TRBD1 (6 bases). Per germline, CDR1 GTSNPN and CDR2 SVGIG (reference sequence). With 5 bases removed from V and 3 bases from J, the gap between germline ends came to 11 bases. The CDR3 extends over 12 amino acids. The CDR3 coding sequence is TGTGCCTGGGGGGACACCCTCTACGAGCAGTACTTC. This gives the protein CAWGDTLYEQYF.

The rearrangement joins TRBV30 to TRBJ1-2, with D possibly being TRBD1 (5 bases). CDR1 and CDR2 from the germline V gene are GTSNPN and SVGIG (reference sequence). With 2 bases removed from V and 5 bases from J, the gap between germline ends came to 18 bases. CDR3 length equals 15 residues. The CDR3 protein is CAWSSGRQGLYGYTF. CDR3 sequence (DNA): TGTGCCTGGAGTAGTGGTCGGCAGGGCCTTTATGGCTACACCTTC.

The rearrangement links TRBV4-3 to TRBJ1-2; 8 bases are shared with TRBD1. The CDR3 contains 15 residues. Trimming removed 4 bases from V and 6 bases from J; junction bases left unmatched: 10. Germline V CDR1 and CDR2: LGHNA, YSLEER. In DNA form, the CDR3 reads TGCGCCAGCAGCCTCGCGATGGGGACAGGAGATGGCTACACCTTC. Amino acid sequence: CASSLAMGTGDGYTF.

The chain joins TRBV7-3 to TRBJ2-3; D perhaps matches TRBD2 (5 bases). Germline loops: CDR1 SGHTA, CDR2 FQGTGA. Trimming removed 5 bases from V and 0 bases from J, with 15 bases in between. The CDR3 sequence is 16 residues long. The CDR3 here is CASSKNPSGSTDTQYF. The DNA of the CDR3 is TGTGCCAGCAGCAAAAACCCATCGGGGAGCACAGATACGCAGTATTTT.